Shown below are 17 T cell receptor beta chains from a single sample sequenced in a study of OX40 agonist ivuxolimab in advanced cancers. Using immunoSEQ multiplex PCR, the repertoire was profiled, and TCRdb retains in-frame clones only, with some absent. Among 130,000 or so clones listed, more than 85% were seen once. The input for sequencing was CD4+ or CD8+ T cells sorted from blood, taken in a trial of the OX40 agonist ivuxolimab. These receptors were obtained from an adult with an advanced solid tumor such as melanoma, head and neck, liver or kidney cancer.

The count of this clone is one. The V and J genes are TRBV2 and TRBJ2-7; 14 bases are a match to TRBD2. Germline values: CDR1 SNHLY, CDR2 FYNNEI. This CDR3 is 15 amino acids long. Unmatched junction bases numbered 8, after V lost 6 bases and J lost 7 bases. CDR3 loop: CASRRLAGGPREQYF. As DNA, the CDR3 is TGTGCCAGCAGGAGACTAGCGGGAGGGCCTAGGGAGCAGTACTTC. The full variable domain, with the rest looked up from reference TRBV2 and TRBJ2-7, is EPEVTQTPSHQVTQMGQEVILRCVPISNHLYFYWYRQILGQKVEFLVSFYNNEISEKSEIFDDQFSVERPDGSNFTLKIRSTKLEDSAMYFCASRRLAGGPREQYFGPGTRLTVT.

V and J are TRBV27 and TRBJ2-7; D uncertain. This CDR3 is built from 14 residues. V gave up 2 bases and J gave up 3 bases, with 11 bases separating them. CDR1 and CDR2 (germline): MNHEY, SMNVEV (reference sequence). Written as DNA, the CDR3 is TGTGCCAGCAGTTTACGGTCCCCCCTCTACGAGCAGTACTTC. It yields the protein CASSLRSPLYEQYF.

The rearrangement joins TRBV7-2 to TRBJ2-7, with 7 bases lining up with TRBD2. This CDR3 region has 15 residues. CDR1 is SGHTA, CDR2 FQGNSA, per germline. Trimming took 5 bases from V and 0 from J; bases not matched to a gene: 7. Here the CDR3 DNA reads TGTGCCAGCAGCAAACTAGCGATGAGCTCCTACGAGCAGTACTTC. Its translation is CASSKLAMSSYEQYF.

V and J are TRBV7-9 and TRBJ2-1; 9 bases match TRBD1. The CDR3 length is 15 residues. Germline CDR1 SEHNR, CDR2 FQNEAQ (reference sequence). V shed 6 bases and J 5 bases; nucleotides not matched to a gene: 8. CDR3: CASRPGTGYDNEQFF. As DNA, the CDR3 is TGTGCCAGCAGGCCCGGGACAGGGTACGACAATGAGCAGTTCTTC.

This chain connects TRBV4-1 to TRBJ2-7; 7 bases fit TRBD1. The CDR3 covers 14 residues. The junction had 6 bases not matched to a gene; V was cut back by 4 bases and J by 3 bases. Germline V gene data show CDR1 as MGHRA and CDR2 as YSYEKL. CDR3 sequence (DNA): TGCGCCAGCAGCCGGACAGGTACCCTCTACGAGCAGTACTTC. Protein: CASSRTGTLYEQYF.

The J gene is TRBJ2-5, the V gene TRBV7-2; D may be TRBD1 or TRBD2 (5 bases each). The CDR3 loop spans 14 amino acids. The germline V and J ends were trimmed by 2 bases and 3 bases, with 10 bases remaining between them. Germline V gene data show CDR1 as SGHTA and CDR2 as FQGNSA. The CDR3 DNA is TGTGCCAGCAGCTTAACGGGGCGTAAAGAGACCCAGTACTTC. This codes for CASSLTGRKETQYF.

The rearrangement uses TRBV12-5 and TRBJ2-7; D possibly matches TRBD1 or TRBD2 (5 bases each). The CDR3 covers 13 residues. Trimming took 7 bases from V and 2 from J, leaving 12 bases between them. In germline, CDR1 is LGHNT, CDR2 FRNRAP. The CDR3 DNA is TGTGCTAGTGCTCGGGGCGGCACCTACGAGCAGTACTTC. This gives the protein CASARGGTYEQYF.

The chain links TRBV19 to TRBJ1-4; possible D gene TRBD1, 6 bases. This CDR3 is 15 amino acids long. CDR1 and CDR2 (germline): LNHDA, SQIVND (reference sequence). V was pared by 8 bases and J by 7 bases, with 20 bases between. In DNA form, the CDR3 reads TGTGCCAGTCGACCTACCGGGACAAGTCTTGAAAAACTGTTTTTT. Amino acid sequence: CASRPTGTSLEKLFF.

This clone was counted once. The chain couples TRBV5-1 to TRBJ2-7; possibly TRBD2 for D (6 bases). The CDR3 contains 16 residues. CDR1 and CDR2 (germline): SGHRS, YFSETQ. V dropped 4 bases and J dropped 1 base, with 18 bases sitting between them. The CDR3 coding sequence is TGCGCCAGCAGCCCGGATAGCGGATCTTCTTCCTACGAGCAGTACTTC. Its protein is CASSPDSGSSSYEQYF. Drawing the rest from reference TRBV5-1 and TRBJ2-7, the complete variable domain is KAGVTQTPRYLIKTRGQQVTLSCSPISGHRSVSWYQQTPGQGLQFLFEYFSETQRNKGNFPGRFSGRQFSNSRSEMNVSTLELGDSALYLCASSPDSGSSSYEQYFGPGTRLTVT.

This rearrangement joins TRBV25-1 to TRBJ2-1, with 13 bases that match TRBD2. The CDR3 sequence is 14 residues long. Germline CDR1 reads MGHDK; CDR2 reads SYGVNS. V lost 6 bases and J lost 8; bases outside the gene matches: 4. CDR3 nucleotides: TGTGCCAGCAGGGGGACTAGCGGGATCTATGAGCAGTTCTTC. Translation: CASRGTSGIYEQFF.

The rearrangement uses TRBV28 and TRBJ2-1, with D perhaps being TRBD1 or TRBD2 (7 bases each). The CDR3 totals 15 residues. V shed 6 bases and J shed 5 bases, with 17 bases lying between them. CDR1 is MDHEN and CDR2 is SYDVKM in the germline V gene. As DNA, the CDR3 is TGTGCCAGCAGGGCAAGGGAGGGGGCCCACAATGAGCAGTTCTTC. Translated, it gives CASRAREGAHNEQFF.

The J gene is TRBJ2-7, the V gene TRBV5-6; tentatively, D is TRBD1 (6 bases). The V gene lost 5 bases and the J gene lost 2 bases, with 14 bases spanning the gap. This CDR3 contains 14 residues. Per germline, CDR1 SGHDT and CDR2 YYEEEE. DNA for the CDR3: TGTGCCAGCAGTTTTGGACAGCCACCCTACGAGCAGTACTTC. Its translation is CASSFGQPPYEQYF.

This clone appeared a single time. This chain joins TRBV5-1 and TRBJ2-7; maybe TRBD1 (6 bases). The germline V and J ends were trimmed by 4 bases and 7 bases, with 18 bases remaining between them. Germline lookup yields CDR1 SGHRS and CDR2 YFSETQ. This CDR3 has 14 amino acids. The CDR3 loop reads CASSPFSDRREQYF. The CDR3 DNA is TGCGCCAGCAGCCCCTTTTCGGACAGAAGGGAGCAGTACTTC.

This clone was recorded only once. This chain links TRBV15 with TRBJ2-3, with TRBD2 identical over 12 bases. This CDR3 contains 18 residues. V shed 1 base, J shed 0 bases, and the junction held 5 bases outside the gene matches. The germline gives CDR1 LNHNV, CDR2 YYDKDF (reference sequence). The CDR3 nucleotides are TGTGCCACCAGCAGAGGCCTAGCGGGGGGGCCCAGCACAGATACGCAGTATTTT. This sequence encodes CATSRGLAGGPSTDTQYF.

In this sample, this clone turned up a few times. At the DNA level, this CDR3 is encoded by other sequences in the same sample as well. The CDR3 sequence is CASSLVNEQFF. Here the CDR3 DNA reads TGTGCCAGCAGCTTAGTCAATGAGCAGTTCTTC. The J gene is TRBJ2-1, the V gene TRBV7-9; D remains ambiguous. V was pared by 1 base and J by 6 bases, with 1 base between. The CDR3 consists of 11 residues. Germline V CDR1 and CDR2: SEHNR, FQNEAQ (reference sequence).

The rearrangement links TRBV28 to TRBJ2-1; 8 nucleotides align to TRBD1. J was trimmed by 7 bases and V by 5 bases; bases with no gene match: 13. The CDR3 is 16 residues long. Germline-derived CDR1 and CDR2 are MDHEN and SYDVKM. CDR3 sequence (DNA): TGTGCCAGCAGTCCTCAAGAGGGGACAGGCAGGAATGAGCAGTTCTTC. It codes for CASSPQEGTGRNEQFF.

V usage is TRBV4-1 and J usage is TRBJ2-7; perhaps D is TRBD1 or TRBD2 (5 bases each). V lost 1 base to trimming and J lost 3 bases, with 10 bases between them. The CDR3 sequence is 14 residues long. Looked up from germline, CDR1 is MGHRA and CDR2 is YSYEKL. The CDR3 loop is CASSQGGTNYEQYF. The DNA for the CDR3 is TGCGCCAGCAGCCAAGGTGGGACCAACTACGAGCAGTACTTC.